What follows are 9 T cell receptor beta chains derived from one specimen sequenced in a study of T cells after yellow fever vaccination. Using its own MiXCR run on the 5' RACE reads, TCRdb lists one record per CDR3 protein. The sample lists tens of thousands of distinct CDR3 sequences, more than 5.5% occurring once. The source was CD8+ T cells sorted from PBMCs, collected on the day of the first yellow fever vaccination. These receptors all stem from a young man who received the YFV17D yellow fever vaccine.

At least ten counts were recorded for this clonotype. The chain links TRBV9 to TRBJ2-3, with D perhaps matching TRBD1 (6 bases). Germline V gives CDR1 SGDLS, CDR2 YYNGEE. The CDR3 contains 15 residues. Trimming left V 3 bases short and J 5 bases short, with 16 bases between. This chain's CDR3 is CASSAGGQFVDTQYF. CDR3 coding DNA: TGTGCCAGCAGCGCAGGAGGACAGTTCGTAGATACGCAGTATTTT.

Worth noting for this clonotype: Just one base apart from a much larger clone, this may be a read error. The chain joins TRBV6-5 to TRBJ2-7, with D tentatively TRBD1 (6 bases). The germline V and J ends were trimmed by 4 bases and 5 bases, with 18 bases remaining between them. Germline V CDR1 and CDR2: MNHEY, SVGAGI. CDR3 size: 15 residues. The CDR3: CASSSFRDKDHEQYV. As DNA, the CDR3 is TGTGCCAGCAGTTCGTTCCGGGACAAGGACCACGAGCAGTACGTC.

This clonotype has a handful of counts. V is TRBV6-2 or TRBV6-3 and J is TRBJ2-2, with D unclear. The V end was cut by 2 bases, the J end by 2 bases, with 9 bases between. From germline, CDR1 is MNHEY and CDR2 SVGEGT. The length of the CDR3 is 15 residues. This chain's CDR3 is CASSYGVLNTGELFF. The CDR3 nucleotides are TGTGCCAGCAGTTACGGCGTACTAAACACCGGGGAGCTGTTTTTT.

This clonotype occurred a few times. V is TRBV4-2 and J is TRBJ2-2; 8 bases map to TRBD2. After removal of 3 bases from V and 9 bases from J, the junction contained 6 bases not matched to a gene. The CDR3 runs to 14 residues. Germline CDR1 LGHNA, CDR2 YNFKEQ. The CDR3, as DNA: TGTGCCAGCAGCCAGGGGACTAGACAGCGGGAGCTGTTTTTT. Protein sequence: CASSQGTRQRELFF.

The CDR3 region has the DNA TGTGCCAGCAGCTCCCGGGACAGGGGTGGCGATGAGCAGTTCTTC. Translation gives CASSSRDRGGDEQFF. The V and J genes are TRBV7-9 and TRBJ2-1; 10 nucleotides line up with TRBD1. The germline V gene encodes CDR1 SEHNR and CDR2 FQNEAQ (reference sequence). V lost 4 bases and J lost 8; bases outside the gene matches: 8. This CDR3 is 15 amino acids long.

The chain employs TRBV28 and TRBJ2-7; 15 positions agree with TRBD2. V was pared by 6 bases and J by 2 bases, with 5 bases of the junction left unmatched. This CDR3 has 16 residues. Germline CDR1 reads MDHEN; CDR2 reads SYDVKM. CDR3 in amino acids: CASSFGTSGGPYEQYV. In DNA, the CDR3 is TGTGCCAGCAGCTTCGGGACTAGCGGGGGGCCCTACGAGCAGTACGTC.

This clonotype showed up many times. V gene TRBV5-1 combines with J gene TRBJ2-3; 8 nucleotides line up with TRBD1. The CDR3 consists of 15 residues. The trim removed 5 bases at V and 4 bases at J, leaving 9 bases unmatched. Germline V lookup: CDR1 SGHRS, CDR2 YFSETQ. CDR3 protein: CASRPTGGRADTQYF. The CDR3 DNA reads as TGCGCCAGCAGGCCAACAGGGGGGCGTGCAGATACGCAGTATTTT.

This clonotype was counted only a few times. The chain has TRBV9 and TRBJ1-2; 8 bases align to TRBD1. From germline, CDR1 is SGDLS and CDR2 YYNGEE. J was trimmed by 4 bases and V by 0 bases; bases with no gene match: 5. This CDR3 spans 15 amino acids. CDR3 DNA sequence: TGTGCCAGCAGCGTAGCCCTGACAGGGGCCTATGGCTACACCTTC. Encoded protein: CASSVALTGAYGYTF.

At least ten counts were recorded for this clonotype. V gene TRBV4-3 combines with J gene TRBJ2-2; TRBD2 matches at 7 bases. The CDR3 runs 16 residues. The ends lost 2 bases at V and 4 bases at J; junction bases unmatched: 7. The V gene's germline CDR1 is LGHNA and CDR2 YSLEER. The CDR3 region has the DNA TGCGCCAGCAGCCAACGGGCCTGGGAGGGCACCGGGGAGCTGTTTTTT. Protein product: CASSQRAWEGTGELFF.